Listed here are 9 T cell receptor beta chains from one sample, sequenced in a study of CD8+ T cells in alopecia areata. cDNA reverse transcribed from extracted RNA served as the sequencing template. The table came from immunoSEQ multiplex PCR; TCRdb's copy has only in-frame clones and leaves some out. Counted here are about 110,000 clones, 59% occurring once; the ten biggest clones make up around a fifth. The sequencing input was CD8+ T cells sorted from blood. The receptors stem from a human donor in good health.

This clone was seen more than once but under ten times. The rearrangement uses TRBV25-1 and TRBJ2-7, with D possibly being TRBD1 (6 bases). The CDR3 sequence is 14 residues long. CDR1 and CDR2 (germline): MGHDK, SYGVNS. V shed 5 bases and J shed 2 bases, with 13 bases lying between them. In DNA form, the CDR3 reads TGTGCCAGCAGTCCCCTGGGGGCAACCTACGAGCAGTACTTC. It encodes CASSPLGATYEQYF.

J is TRBJ2-7 and V is TRBV19; no clear D gene. With 3 bases removed from V and 0 bases from J, the gap between germline ends came to 12 bases. CDR1 and CDR2 (germline): LNHDA, SQIVND (reference sequence). The CDR3 length is 15 residues. The CDR3 spells CASSISGLSSYEQYF. The CDR3 DNA follows: TGTGCCAGTAGTATTTCAGGCCTTAGCTCCTACGAGCAGTACTTC.

The sample holds a few counts of this clone. The rearrangement uses TRBV30 and TRBJ2-5; D is undetermined. Deletions cut 0 bases from V and 5 bases from J, with 10 bases between. This CDR3 has 13 amino acids. The germline V gene has CDR1 GTSNPN and CDR2 SVGIG (reference sequence). The CDR3 DNA is TGTGCCTGGAGTGTGGCGACTGGGGAGACCCAGTACTTC. This codes for CAWSVATGETQYF. The full variable domain, in which reference TRBV30 and TRBJ2-5 provide the parts outside the CDR3, is SQTIHQWPATLVQPVGSPLSLECTVEGTSNPNLYWYRQAAGRGLQLLFYSVGIGQISSEVPQNLSASRPQDRQFILSSKKLLLSDSGFYLCAWSVATGETQYFGPGTRLLVL.

This chain uses TRBV29-1 with TRBJ1-2, with a possible D match to TRBD1 (6 bases). CDR3 length: 14 amino acids. CDR1 is SQVTM and CDR2 is ANQGSEA in the germline V gene. Trimming took 3 bases from V and 6 from J, leaving 17 bases between them. DNA of the CDR3: TGCAGCGTTGATGTGCGCGCGGGGGGCGATGGCTACACCTTC. Encoded protein: CSVDVRAGGDGYTF. The full variable domain, in which reference TRBV29-1 and TRBJ1-2 provide the parts outside the CDR3, is SAVISQKPSRDICQRGTSLTIQCQVDSQVTMMFWYRQQPGQSLTLIATANQGSEATYESGFVIDKFPISRPNLTFSTLTVSNMSPEDSSIYLCSVDVRAGGDGYTFGSGTRLTVV.

The V and J genes are TRBV29-1 and TRBJ2-1, with D perhaps given as TRBD1 or TRBD2 (5 bases each). The V and J ends lost 7 bases and 8 bases respectively, with 18 bases between them. CDR1 is SQVTM, CDR2 ANQGSEA, per germline. The CDR3 spans 13 residues. The CDR3 DNA is TGCAGCGGGGGGTTTAGGGTAGCCGATGAGCAGTTCTTC. Its protein product is CSGGFRVADEQFF.

The chain couples TRBV29-1 to TRBJ2-1; D is perhaps TRBD2 (6 bases). Trimming stripped 2 bases from V and 8 bases from J, with 16 bases between. This CDR3 region has 14 residues. CDR1 and CDR2 from the germline V gene are SQVTM and ANQGSEA. The CDR3 coding sequence is TGCAGCGTTGAAATCGGAGGGGTTAGGGATGAGCAGTTCTTC. Translated: CSVEIGGVRDEQFF.

This chain joins TRBV13 and TRBJ1-2, with D tentatively TRBD1 (6 bases). V lost 10 bases and J lost 4, with 16 bases in between. Germline values: CDR1 PRHDT, CDR2 FYEKMQ (reference sequence). The CDR3 covers 13 residues. The CDR3 loop reads CATMEGGSYGYTF. The CDR3 nucleotides are TGTGCCACCATGGAGGGGGGCAGCTATGGCTACACCTTC. The complete variable domain, with remaining parts taken from reference TRBV13 and TRBJ1-2, reads AAGVIQSPRHLIKEKRETATLKCYPIPRHDTVYWYQQGPGQDPQFLISFYEKMQSDKGSIPDRFSAQQFSDYHSELNMSSLELGDSALYFCATMEGGSYGYTFGSGTRLTVV.

The chain employs TRBV6-6 and TRBJ2-4; the D is unclear. Germline CDR1 MNHNY, CDR2 SVGAGI (reference sequence). Trimming took off 2 bases at V and 8 bases at J, with 7 bases between the two ends. This CDR3 contains 12 residues. Written as DNA, the CDR3 is TGTGCCAGCAGTTACCCCCGAGACATTCAGTACTTC. This translates into CASSYPRDIQYF.

The genes are TRBV13 and TRBJ2-7, with 11 bases fitting TRBD1. The CDR3 has 15 amino acids. The germline gives CDR1 PRHDT, CDR2 FYEKMQ (reference sequence). After removal of 5 bases from V and 3 bases from J, the junction contained 6 bases not matched to a gene. The CDR3 sequence is CASSKPGTGGYEQYF. The CDR3 DNA is TGTGCCAGCAGCAAACCAGGGACAGGGGGCTACGAGCAGTACTTC. Variable domain in full (rest from reference TRBV13 and TRBJ2-7): AAGVIQSPRHLIKEKRETATLKCYPIPRHDTVYWYQQGPGQDPQFLISFYEKMQSDKGSIPDRFSAQQFSDYHSELNMSSLELGDSALYFCASSKPGTGGYEQYFGPGTRLTVT.